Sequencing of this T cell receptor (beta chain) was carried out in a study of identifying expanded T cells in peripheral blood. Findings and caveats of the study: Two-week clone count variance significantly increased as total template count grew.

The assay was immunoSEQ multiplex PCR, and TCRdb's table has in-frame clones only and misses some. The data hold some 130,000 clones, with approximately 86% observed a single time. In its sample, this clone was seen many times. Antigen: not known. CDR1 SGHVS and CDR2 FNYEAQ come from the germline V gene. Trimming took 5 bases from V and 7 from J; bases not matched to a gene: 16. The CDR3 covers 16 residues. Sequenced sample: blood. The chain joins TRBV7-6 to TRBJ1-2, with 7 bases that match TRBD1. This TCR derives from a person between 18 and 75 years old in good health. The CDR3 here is CASSPRADRVDRGYTF. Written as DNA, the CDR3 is TGTGCCAGCAGCCCCCGGGCAGACAGGGTGGATCGTGGCTACACCTTC.